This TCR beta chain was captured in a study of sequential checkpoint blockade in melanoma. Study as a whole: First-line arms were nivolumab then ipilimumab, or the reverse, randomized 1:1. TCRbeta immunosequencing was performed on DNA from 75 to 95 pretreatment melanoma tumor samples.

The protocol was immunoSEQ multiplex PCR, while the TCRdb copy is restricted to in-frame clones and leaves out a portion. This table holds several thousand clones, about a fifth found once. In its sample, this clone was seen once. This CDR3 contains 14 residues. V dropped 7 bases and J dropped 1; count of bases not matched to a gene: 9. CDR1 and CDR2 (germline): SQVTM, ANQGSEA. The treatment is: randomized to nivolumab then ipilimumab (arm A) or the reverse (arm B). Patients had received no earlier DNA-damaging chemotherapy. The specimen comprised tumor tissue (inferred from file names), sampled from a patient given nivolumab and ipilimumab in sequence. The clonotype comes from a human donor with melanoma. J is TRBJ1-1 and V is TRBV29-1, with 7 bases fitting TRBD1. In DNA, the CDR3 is TGCAGCGCCGTGAGGGCAGGGGGGAACACTGAAGCTTTCTTT. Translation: CSAVRAGGNTEAFF.